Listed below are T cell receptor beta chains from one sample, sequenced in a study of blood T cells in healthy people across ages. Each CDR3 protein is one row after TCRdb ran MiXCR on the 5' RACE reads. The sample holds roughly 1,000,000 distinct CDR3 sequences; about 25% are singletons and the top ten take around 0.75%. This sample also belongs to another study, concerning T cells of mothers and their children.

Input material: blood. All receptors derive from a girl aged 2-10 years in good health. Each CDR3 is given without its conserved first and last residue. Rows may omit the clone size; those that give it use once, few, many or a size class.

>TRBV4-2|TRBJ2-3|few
ASSQERSSGVTDTQY
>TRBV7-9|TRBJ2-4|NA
ASTKQGSSKNIQY
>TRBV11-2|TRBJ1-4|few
ASSFPGQKNEKLF
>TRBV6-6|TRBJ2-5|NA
ASSGTVQETQY
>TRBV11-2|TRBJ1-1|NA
ASSSTLLGEAF
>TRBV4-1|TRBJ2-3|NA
ASSQVAGTTDTQY
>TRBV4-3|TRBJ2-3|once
ASSQGTRDTQY
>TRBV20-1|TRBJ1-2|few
SARAGTGVYGYT
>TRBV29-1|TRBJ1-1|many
SVVVTEAF
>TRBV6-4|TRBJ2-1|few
ASNDTSGGANEQF
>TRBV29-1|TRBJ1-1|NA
SVDSQNTEAF
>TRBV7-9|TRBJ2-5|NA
ASSFREETETQY
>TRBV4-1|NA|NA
ASSQDRGGHEQY
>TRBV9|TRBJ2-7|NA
ASSVADGGLDEQY
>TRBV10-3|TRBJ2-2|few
AISDLGELF
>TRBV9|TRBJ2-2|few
ASSSSSGGAAGELF
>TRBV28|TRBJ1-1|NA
ASSPRTGRATEAF
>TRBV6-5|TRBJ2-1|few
ASSYSQVDPGNEQF
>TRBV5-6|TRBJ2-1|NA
ASSLPGQANNEQF